The 20 T cell receptor beta chains listed next were all sequenced from one sample in a study of T cells after posttransplantation cyclophosphamide. TCRdb's table, derived via immunoSEQ multiplex PCR, lists solely in-frame clones and lacks some. The sample consists of tens of thousands of clones, less than 95% of them appearing once. A marrow graft followed busulfan-fludarabine conditioning, with cyclophosphamide on days +3 and +4. The sample consisted of PBMCs, taken 55 to 70 days after allogeneic stem cell transplant with posttransplant cyclophosphamide. The source is a male patient aged 55-69 years who received an allogeneic stem cell transplant from a related donor and was CMV-positive. Among the T cells, some may be from the graft donor.

The chain joins TRBV11-2 to TRBJ1-2, with D unclear. Between the trimmed V and J ends, which lost 5 bases and 8 bases, there was a span of 18 bases. Per the germline V gene, CDR1 is SGHAT and CDR2 is FQNNGV. CDR3 length equals 14 residues. CDR3 DNA sequence: TGTGCCAGCAGCCAAACCACGGGATTTGTCGGCTACACCTTC. Residues: CASSQTTGFVGYTF.

The chain combines TRBV7-9 with TRBJ1-2; possibly TRBD1 for D (6 bases). The CDR3 is made up of 16 amino acids. The germline gives CDR1 SEHNR, CDR2 FQNEAQ (reference sequence). The V gene lost 4 bases and the J gene lost 6 bases, with 21 bases spanning the gap. The CDR3 DNA sequence: TGTGCCAGCAGCTCTACGACAGGATACTTCTCCGATGGCTACACCTTC. Translating gives CASSSTTGYFSDGYTF.

The chain combines TRBV27 with TRBJ1-1; 9 nucleotides align to TRBD1. Germline-derived CDR1 and CDR2 are MNHEY and SMNVEV (reference sequence). With V trimmed by 8 bases and J by 1 base, 8 bases remained unmatched. The CDR3 covers 15 residues. CDR3: CASLSHRGPNTEAFF. The CDR3 DNA sequence: TGTGCCAGCCTTTCTCACAGGGGGCCGAACACTGAAGCTTTCTTT.

The chain joins TRBV4-1 to TRBJ1-2, with D maybe TRBD1 (6 bases). CDR3 length: 15 residues. CDR1 is MGHRA, CDR2 YSYEKL, per germline. The V and J ends lost 4 bases and 2 bases respectively, with 14 bases between them. CDR3 amino acids: CASSREKDRNYGYTF. CDR3 DNA: TGCGCCAGCAGCCGAGAAAAGGACAGAAACTATGGCTACACCTTC.

The rearrangement uses TRBV6-6 and TRBJ2-2; 8 bases line up with TRBD1. After removal of 6 bases from V and 0 bases from J, the junction contained 6 bases not matched to a gene. The V gene's germline CDR1 is MNHNY and CDR2 SVGAGI (reference sequence). This CDR3 region has 16 residues. The CDR3 spells CASRLTGVANTGELFF. CDR3 sequence (DNA): TGTGCCAGCAGGCTGACAGGGGTGGCGAACACCGGGGAGCTGTTTTTT.

This chain uses TRBV2 with TRBJ1-5; a possible D gene is TRBD1 (5 bases). CDR3 size: 15 residues. V lost 3 bases and J lost 0, with 9 bases in between. The germline V gene has CDR1 SNHLY and CDR2 FYNNEI. CDR3 loop: CASSEGDSSNQPQHF. The CDR3 DNA follows: TGTGCCAGCAGTGAGGGGGACTCTAGCAATCAGCCCCAGCATTTT.

CDR3 in DNA: TGTGCCAGCTCACTGGGGGGACAGTCCGTCTATGGCTACACCTTC. This codes for CASSLGGQSVYGYTF. This chain uses TRBV18 with TRBJ1-2; 7 nucleotides match TRBD1. The ends lost 4 bases at V and 4 bases at J; junction bases unmatched: 9. There are 15 residues in the CDR3. Germline CDR1 KGHSH, CDR2 LQKENI.

The chain couples TRBV6-1 to TRBJ2-5; perhaps TRBD2 as D (6 bases). The V gene lost 8 bases and the J gene lost 2 bases, with 15 bases spanning the gap. This CDR3 comprises 14 residues. Per germline, CDR1 MNHNS and CDR2 SASEGT. The CDR3 is CASRRAGGQETQYF. CDR3 bases: TGTGCCAGCCGGAGGGCAGGTGGACAAGAGACCCAGTACTTC.

This clone occurred once. The chain has TRBV4-1 and TRBJ2-5; D is unresolved. CDR3 length equals 14 residues. Germline V gene sequence: CDR1 MGHRA, CDR2 YSYEKL. V was trimmed by 0 bases and J by 0 bases, leaving 5 bases between them. DNA of the CDR3: TGCGCCAGCAGCCAAGAAATCAACCAAGAGACCCAGTACTTC. This sequence encodes CASSQEINQETQYF.

This clone was observed a single time. The V and J genes are TRBV4-2 and TRBJ1-3; the D gene is possibly TRBD1 (5 bases). In germline, CDR1 is LGHNA, CDR2 YNFKEQ. The CDR3 consists of 16 residues. The ends were cut back, 3 bases at V and 2 bases at J, with 14 bases in the middle. The CDR3 spells CASSQAPRGAGNTIYF. The DNA for the CDR3 is TGTGCCAGCAGCCAGGCACCCCGGGGGGCTGGAAACACCATATATTTT.

The chain couples TRBV5-4 to TRBJ2-1, with TRBD2 matching 12 bases. CDR3 length: 16 amino acids. Looked up from germline, CDR1 is SGHNT and CDR2 is YYREEE (reference sequence). Trimming cost V 3 bases and J 8 bases; bases outside gene matches: 9. DNA for the CDR3: TGTGCCAGCAGCTCGACTCTAGCGGGGGGGCCCCATGAGCAGTTCTTC. Translation gives CASSSTLAGGPHEQFF.

The V gene is TRBV9, the J gene TRBJ1-2; D possibly corresponds to TRBD1 (5 bases). The CDR3 length is 13 residues. Per the germline V gene, CDR1 is SGDLS and CDR2 is YYNGEE. The ends were cut back, 3 bases at V and 6 bases at J, with 12 bases in the middle. The CDR3 DNA follows: TGTGCCAGCAGCGACGGGACTGCGGATGGCTACACCTTC. It translates to CASSDGTADGYTF.

This rearrangement joins TRBV4-1 to TRBJ1-1; a weak D match, TRBD1 (5 bases). The CDR3 is 14 residues long. The germline V and J ends were trimmed by 3 bases and 1 base, with 9 bases remaining between them. Germline assignment: CDR1 MGHRA and CDR2 YSYEKL. In DNA, the CDR3 is TGCGCCAGCAGCCAGTGGAGGGGGAACACTGAAGCTTTCTTT. Protein: CASSQWRGNTEAFF.

This clone was seen a handful of times. The chain recombines TRBV6-5 with TRBJ1-2; D gene unclear. In germline, CDR1 is MNHEY, CDR2 SVGAGI. This CDR3 comprises 13 residues. Trimming shortened V by 7 bases and J by 4 bases, and 13 bases separated the two germline ends. CDR3 coding DNA: TGTGCCAGCACCCCGACACAAATCTATGGCTACACCTTC. Amino acid sequence: CASTPTQIYGYTF.

The CDR3 nucleotides are TGTGCCAGCAGTCCCATCGGGGGGAATACGCAGTATTTT. Its protein product is CASSPIGGNTQYF. V and J are TRBV27 and TRBJ2-3; 7 nucleotides line up with TRBD2. With 5 bases clipped from V and 7 bases from J, the junction kept 6 bases outside the gene matches. Germline V CDR1 and CDR2: MNHEY, SMNVEV (reference sequence). The CDR3 covers 13 residues.

The chain recombines TRBV6-5 with TRBJ1-2; D gene ambiguous. The CDR3 extends over 13 amino acids. Germline V gene lookup returns CDR1 MNHEY and CDR2 SVGAGI. V lost 2 bases and J lost 4, with 8 bases in between. For the CDR3, the DNA is TGTGCCAGCAGTTACCCGGGTTCCTATGGCTACACCTTC. It encodes CASSYPGSYGYTF.

Only a few counts were recorded for this clone. The V and J genes are TRBV10-3 and TRBJ1-1; weak D call: TRBD1 (5 bases). This CDR3 has 14 amino acids. CDR1 is ENHRY, CDR2 SYGVKD, per germline. V shed 6 bases and J shed 3 bases, with 14 bases lying between them. CDR3 coding DNA: TGTGCCATCAGGACCGCTGGAGGGGACACTGAAGCTTTCTTT. Translation: CAIRTAGGDTEAFF.

The rearrangement links TRBV15 to TRBJ2-3; 9 positions match TRBD1. Looked up from germline, CDR1 is LNHNV and CDR2 is YYDKDF (reference sequence). Trimming at V came to 9 bases and at J to 3 bases, leaving 4 bases not matched to a gene. This CDR3 region has 13 residues. CDR3 loop: CATRDRGTDTQYF. Here the CDR3 DNA reads TGTGCCACGCGAGACAGGGGGACAGATACGCAGTATTTT.

The rearrangement links TRBV10-3 to TRBJ2-1; D perhaps matches TRBD2 (5 bases). Germline V gives CDR1 ENHRY, CDR2 SYGVKD. This CDR3 contains 16 residues. The V gene lost 2 bases and the J gene lost 0 bases, with 11 bases spanning the gap. DNA of the CDR3: TGTGCCATCAGTGAGCCTGAGGGTAGCTCCTACAATGAGCAGTTCTTC. Translated: CAISEPEGSSYNEQFF.

The V call is TRBV19, the J call TRBJ1-2; 8 nucleotides agree with TRBD1. CDR1 is LNHDA, CDR2 SQIVND, per germline (reference sequence). J gave up 7 bases and V 2 bases, and 0 bases lay outside the gene matches. The CDR3 runs to 12 residues. DNA of the CDR3: TGTGCCAGTAGTATACAGGGGGCTGGCTACACCTTC. This translates into CASSIQGAGYTF. The full variable domain, in which reference TRBV19 and TRBJ1-2 provide the parts outside the CDR3, is DGGITQSPKYLFRKEGQNVTLSCEQNLNHDAMYWYRQDPGQGLRLIYYSQIVNDFQKGDIAEGYSVSREKKESFPLTVTSAQKNPTAFYLCASSIQGAGYTFGSGTRLTVV.